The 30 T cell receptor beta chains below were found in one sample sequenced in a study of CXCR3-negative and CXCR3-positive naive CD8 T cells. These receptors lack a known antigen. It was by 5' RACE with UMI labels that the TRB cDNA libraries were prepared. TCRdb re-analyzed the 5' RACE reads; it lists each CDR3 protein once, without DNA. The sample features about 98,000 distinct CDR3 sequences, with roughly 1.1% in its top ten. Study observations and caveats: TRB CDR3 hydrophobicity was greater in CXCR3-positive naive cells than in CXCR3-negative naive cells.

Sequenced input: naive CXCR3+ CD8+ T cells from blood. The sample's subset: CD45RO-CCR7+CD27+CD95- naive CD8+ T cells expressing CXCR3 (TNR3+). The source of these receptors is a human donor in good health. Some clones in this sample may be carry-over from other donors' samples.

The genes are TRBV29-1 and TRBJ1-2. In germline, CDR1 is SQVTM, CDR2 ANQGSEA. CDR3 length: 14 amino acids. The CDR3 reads CSVERNTENYGYTF.

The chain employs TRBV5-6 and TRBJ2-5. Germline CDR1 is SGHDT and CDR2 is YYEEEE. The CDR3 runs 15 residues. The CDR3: CASSNGKMMQETQYF.

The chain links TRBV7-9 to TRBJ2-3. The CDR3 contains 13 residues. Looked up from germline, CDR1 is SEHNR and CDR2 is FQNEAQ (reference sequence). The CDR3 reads CASSQVETDTQYF. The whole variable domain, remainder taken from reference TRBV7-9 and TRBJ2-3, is DTGVSQNPRHKITKRGQNVTFRCDPISEHNRLYWYRQTLGQGPEFLTYFQNEAQLEKSRLLSDRFSAERPKGSFSTLEIQRTEQGDSAMYLCASSQVETDTQYFGPGTRLTVL.

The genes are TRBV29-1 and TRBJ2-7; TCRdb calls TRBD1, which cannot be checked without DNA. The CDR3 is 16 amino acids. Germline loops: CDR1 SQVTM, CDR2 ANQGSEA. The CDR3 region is CSVEEPGQGASYEQYF.

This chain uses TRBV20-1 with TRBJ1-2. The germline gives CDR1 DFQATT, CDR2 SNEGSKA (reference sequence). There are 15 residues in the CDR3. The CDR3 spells CSASAFWSGNYGYTF.

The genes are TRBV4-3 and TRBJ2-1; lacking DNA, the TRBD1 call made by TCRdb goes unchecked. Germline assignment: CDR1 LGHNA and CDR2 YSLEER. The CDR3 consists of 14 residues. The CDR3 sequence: CASTLAGGYNEQFF.

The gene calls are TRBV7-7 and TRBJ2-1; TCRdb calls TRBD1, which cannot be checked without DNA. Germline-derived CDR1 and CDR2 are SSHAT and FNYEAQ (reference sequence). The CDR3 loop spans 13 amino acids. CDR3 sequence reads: CASSRRTGDEQFF.

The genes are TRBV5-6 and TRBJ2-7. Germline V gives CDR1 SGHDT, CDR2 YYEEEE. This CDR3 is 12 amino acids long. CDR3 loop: CASSLAVVEQYF.

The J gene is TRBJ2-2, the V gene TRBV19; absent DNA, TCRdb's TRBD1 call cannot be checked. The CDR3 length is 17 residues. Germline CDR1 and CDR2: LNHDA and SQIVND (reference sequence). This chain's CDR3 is CASRGISWTVDTGELFF.

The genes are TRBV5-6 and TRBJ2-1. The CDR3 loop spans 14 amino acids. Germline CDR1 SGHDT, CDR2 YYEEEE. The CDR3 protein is CASPRVFSYNEQFF.

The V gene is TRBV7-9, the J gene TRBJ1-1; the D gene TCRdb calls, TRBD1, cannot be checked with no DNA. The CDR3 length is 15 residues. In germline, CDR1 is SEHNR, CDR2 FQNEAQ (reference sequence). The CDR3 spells CASSHATGLNTEAFF.

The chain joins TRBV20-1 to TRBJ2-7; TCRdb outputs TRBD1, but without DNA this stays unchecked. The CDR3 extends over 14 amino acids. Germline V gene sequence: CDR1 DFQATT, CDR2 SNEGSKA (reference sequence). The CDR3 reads CSASIPGQGFEQYF.

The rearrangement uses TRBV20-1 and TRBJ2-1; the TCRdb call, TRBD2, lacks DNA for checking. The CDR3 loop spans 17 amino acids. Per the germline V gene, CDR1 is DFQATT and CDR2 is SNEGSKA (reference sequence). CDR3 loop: CSANNQRGFGGVDEQFF.

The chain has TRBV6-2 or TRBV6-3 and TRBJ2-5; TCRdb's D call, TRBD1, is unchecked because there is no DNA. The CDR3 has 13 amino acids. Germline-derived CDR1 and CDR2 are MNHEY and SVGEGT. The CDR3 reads CAIRGGYQETQYF.

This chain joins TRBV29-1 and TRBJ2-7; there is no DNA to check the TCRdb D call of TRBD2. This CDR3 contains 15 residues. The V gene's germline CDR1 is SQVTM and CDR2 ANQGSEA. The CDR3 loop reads CSVEVLEMRAYEQYF.

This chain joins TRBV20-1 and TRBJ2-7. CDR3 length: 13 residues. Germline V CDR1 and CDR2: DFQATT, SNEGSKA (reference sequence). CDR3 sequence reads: CSARDQGSYEQYF.

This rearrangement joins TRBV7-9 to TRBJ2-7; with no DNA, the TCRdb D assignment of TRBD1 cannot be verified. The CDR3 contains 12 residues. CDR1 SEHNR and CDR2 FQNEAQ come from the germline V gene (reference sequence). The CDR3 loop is CASSLLGGEQYF. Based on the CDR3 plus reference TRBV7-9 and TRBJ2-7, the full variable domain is DTGVSQNPRHKITKRGQNVTFRCDPISEHNRLYWYRQTLGQGPEFLTYFQNEAQLEKSRLLSDRFSAERPKGSFSTLEIQRTEQGDSAMYLCASSLLGGEQYFGPGTRLTVT.

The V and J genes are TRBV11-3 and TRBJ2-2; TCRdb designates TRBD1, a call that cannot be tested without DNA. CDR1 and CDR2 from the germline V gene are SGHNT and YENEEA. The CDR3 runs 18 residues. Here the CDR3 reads CASSPLDWGEKNTGELFF.

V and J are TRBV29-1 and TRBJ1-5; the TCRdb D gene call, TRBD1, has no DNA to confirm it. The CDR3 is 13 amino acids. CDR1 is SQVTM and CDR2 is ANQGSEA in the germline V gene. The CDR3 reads CSAWTGGNQPQHF.

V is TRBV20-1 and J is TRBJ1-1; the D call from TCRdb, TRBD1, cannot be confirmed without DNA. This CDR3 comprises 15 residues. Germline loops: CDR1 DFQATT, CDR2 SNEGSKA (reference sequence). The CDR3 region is CSARDLGQKNTEAFF.

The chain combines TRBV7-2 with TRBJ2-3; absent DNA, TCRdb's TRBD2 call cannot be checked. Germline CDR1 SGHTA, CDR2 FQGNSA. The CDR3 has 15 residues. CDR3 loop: CASSWGASKEDTQYF.

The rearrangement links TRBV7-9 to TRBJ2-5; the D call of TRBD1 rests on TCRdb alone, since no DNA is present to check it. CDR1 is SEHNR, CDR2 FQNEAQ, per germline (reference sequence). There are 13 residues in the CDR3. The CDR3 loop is CASSRDNQETQYF. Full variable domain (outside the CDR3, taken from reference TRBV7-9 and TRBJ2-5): DTGVSQNPRHKITKRGQNVTFRCDPISEHNRLYWYRQTLGQGPEFLTYFQNEAQLEKSRLLSDRFSAERPKGSFSTLEIQRTEQGDSAMYLCASSRDNQETQYFGPGTRLLVL.

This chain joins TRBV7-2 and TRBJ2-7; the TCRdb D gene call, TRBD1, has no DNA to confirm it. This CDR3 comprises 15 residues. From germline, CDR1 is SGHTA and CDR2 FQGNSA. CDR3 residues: CASSLDRTFSYEQYF.

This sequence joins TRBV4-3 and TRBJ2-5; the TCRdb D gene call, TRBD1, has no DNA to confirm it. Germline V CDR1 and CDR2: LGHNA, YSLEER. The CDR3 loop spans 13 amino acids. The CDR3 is CASSLTGLETQYF.

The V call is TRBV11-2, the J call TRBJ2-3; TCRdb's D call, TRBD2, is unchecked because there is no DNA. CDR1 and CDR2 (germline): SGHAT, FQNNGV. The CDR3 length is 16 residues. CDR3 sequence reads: CASSPGTSYRTDTQYF. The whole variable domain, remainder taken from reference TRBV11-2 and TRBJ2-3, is EAGVAQSPRYKIIEKRQSVAFWCNPISGHATLYWYQQILGQGPKLLIQFQNNGVVDDSQLPKDRFSAERLKGVDSTLKIQPAKLEDSAVYLCASSPGTSYRTDTQYFGPGTRLTVL.

Here the CDR3 reads CASSFWRSSYNSPLHF. This sequence joins TRBV5-6 and TRBJ1-6. The CDR3 is made up of 16 amino acids. Looked up from germline, CDR1 is SGHDT and CDR2 is YYEEEE.

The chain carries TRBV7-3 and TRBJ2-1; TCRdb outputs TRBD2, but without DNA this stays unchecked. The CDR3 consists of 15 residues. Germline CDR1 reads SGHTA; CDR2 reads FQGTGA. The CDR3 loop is CASSFLAGGEYEQFF.

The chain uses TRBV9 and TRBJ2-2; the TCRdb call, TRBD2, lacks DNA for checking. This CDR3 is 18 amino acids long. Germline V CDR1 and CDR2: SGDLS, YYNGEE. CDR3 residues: CASSVGLAGSPYTGELFF.

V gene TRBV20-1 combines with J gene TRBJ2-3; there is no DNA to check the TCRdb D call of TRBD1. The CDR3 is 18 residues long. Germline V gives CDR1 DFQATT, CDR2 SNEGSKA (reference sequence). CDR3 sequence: CSARDASGGHRSTDTQYF.

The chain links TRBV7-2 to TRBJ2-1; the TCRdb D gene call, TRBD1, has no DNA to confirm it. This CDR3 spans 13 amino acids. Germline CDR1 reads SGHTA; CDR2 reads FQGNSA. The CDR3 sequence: CASSFDRGHEQFF.